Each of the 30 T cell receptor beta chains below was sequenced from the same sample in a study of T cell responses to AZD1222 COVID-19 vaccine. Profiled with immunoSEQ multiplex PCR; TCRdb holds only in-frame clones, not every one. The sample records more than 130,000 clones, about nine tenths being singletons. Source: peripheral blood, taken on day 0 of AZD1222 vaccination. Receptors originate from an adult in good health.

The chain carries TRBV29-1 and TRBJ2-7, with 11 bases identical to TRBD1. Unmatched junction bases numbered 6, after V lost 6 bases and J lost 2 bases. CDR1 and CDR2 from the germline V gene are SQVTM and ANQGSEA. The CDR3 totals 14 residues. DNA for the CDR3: TGCAGCGTCCTTGGGGACAGGGGGACCTACGAGCAGTACTTC. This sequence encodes CSVLGDRGTYEQYF.

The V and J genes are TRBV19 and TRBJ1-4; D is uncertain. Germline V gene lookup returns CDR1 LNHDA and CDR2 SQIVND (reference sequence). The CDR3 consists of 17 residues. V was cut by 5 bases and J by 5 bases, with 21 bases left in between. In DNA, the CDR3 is TGTGCCAGTAGTCCCGGAGTTTTGCGGGTACTGAATGAAAAACTGTTTTTT. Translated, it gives CASSPGVLRVLNEKLFF.

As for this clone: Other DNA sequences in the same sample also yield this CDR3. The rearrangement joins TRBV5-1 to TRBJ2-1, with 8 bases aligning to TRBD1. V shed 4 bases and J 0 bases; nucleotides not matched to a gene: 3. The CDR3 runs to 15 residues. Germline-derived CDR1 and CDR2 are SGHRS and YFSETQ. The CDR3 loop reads CASSRGQGSYNEQFF. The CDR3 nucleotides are TGCGCCAGCAGCAGAGGACAGGGCTCCTACAATGAGCAGTTCTTC.

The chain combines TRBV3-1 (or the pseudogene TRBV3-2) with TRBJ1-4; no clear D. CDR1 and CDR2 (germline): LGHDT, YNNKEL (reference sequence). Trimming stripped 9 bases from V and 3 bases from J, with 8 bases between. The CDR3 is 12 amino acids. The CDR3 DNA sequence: TGTGCCAGTGCCACGGCTAATGAAAAACTGTTTTTT. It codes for CASATANEKLFF.

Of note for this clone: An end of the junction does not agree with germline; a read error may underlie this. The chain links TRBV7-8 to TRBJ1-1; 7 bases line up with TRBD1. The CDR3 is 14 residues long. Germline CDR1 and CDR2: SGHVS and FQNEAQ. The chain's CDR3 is CASRLDRVGTEAFF. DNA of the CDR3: TGTGCCAGCAGATTAGACAGGGTCGGCACTGAAGCTTTCTTT.

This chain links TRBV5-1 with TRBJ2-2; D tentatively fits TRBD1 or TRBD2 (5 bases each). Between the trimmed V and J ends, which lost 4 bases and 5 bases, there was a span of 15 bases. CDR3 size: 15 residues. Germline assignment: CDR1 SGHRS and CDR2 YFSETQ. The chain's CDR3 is CASSEEGRGTGELFF. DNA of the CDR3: TGCGCCAGCAGCGAAGAGGGGCGAGGGACCGGGGAGCTGTTTTTT.

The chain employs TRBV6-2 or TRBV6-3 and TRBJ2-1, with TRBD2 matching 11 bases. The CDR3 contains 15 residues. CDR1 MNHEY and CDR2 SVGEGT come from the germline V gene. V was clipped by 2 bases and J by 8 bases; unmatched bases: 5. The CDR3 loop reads CASSYTSGSLYEQFF. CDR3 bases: TGTGCCAGCAGTTACACTAGCGGGAGTCTCTATGAGCAGTTCTTC.

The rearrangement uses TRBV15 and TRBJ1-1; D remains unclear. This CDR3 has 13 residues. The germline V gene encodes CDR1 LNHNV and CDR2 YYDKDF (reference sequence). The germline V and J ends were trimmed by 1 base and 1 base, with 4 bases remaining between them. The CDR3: CATSRAQNTEAFF. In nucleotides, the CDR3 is TGTGCCACCAGCAGAGCGCAGAACACTGAAGCTTTCTTT.

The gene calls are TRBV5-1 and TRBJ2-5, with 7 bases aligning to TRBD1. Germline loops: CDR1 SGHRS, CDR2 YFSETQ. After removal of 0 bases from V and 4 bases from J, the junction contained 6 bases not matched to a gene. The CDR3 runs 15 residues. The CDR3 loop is CASSLVNRGLETQYF. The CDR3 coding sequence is TGCGCCAGCAGCTTGGTAAACAGGGGCCTAGAGACCCAGTACTTC. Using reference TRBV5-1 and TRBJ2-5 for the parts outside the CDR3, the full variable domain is KAGVTQTPRYLIKTRGQQVTLSCSPISGHRSVSWYQQTPGQGLQFLFEYFSETQRNKGNFPGRFSGRQFSNSRSEMNVSTLELGDSALYLCASSLVNRGLETQYFGPGTRLLVL.

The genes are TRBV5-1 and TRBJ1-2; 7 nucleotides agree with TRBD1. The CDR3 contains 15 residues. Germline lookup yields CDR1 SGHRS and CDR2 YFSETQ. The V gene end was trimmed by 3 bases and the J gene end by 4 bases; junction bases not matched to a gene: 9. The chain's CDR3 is CASSYTTQGTYGYTF. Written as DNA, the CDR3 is TGCGCCAGCAGCTATACGACACAGGGGACCTATGGCTACACCTTC.

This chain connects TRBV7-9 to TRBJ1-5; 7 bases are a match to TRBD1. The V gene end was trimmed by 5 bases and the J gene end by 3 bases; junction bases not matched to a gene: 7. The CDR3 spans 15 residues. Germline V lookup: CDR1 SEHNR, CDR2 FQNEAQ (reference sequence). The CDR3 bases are TGTGCCAGCAGCCATGCCGGGACAGTCAATCAGCCCCAGCATTTT. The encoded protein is CASSHAGTVNQPQHF.

This CDR3 reads CASSERGGEPQHF. Written as DNA, the CDR3 is TGTGCCAGCAGTGAGAGGGGCGGGGAGCCCCAGCATTTT. This chain connects TRBV25-1 to TRBJ1-5; maybe TRBD1 (5 bases). Per germline, CDR1 MGHDK and CDR2 SYGVNS. The CDR3 covers 13 residues. V gave up 3 bases and J gave up 8 bases, with 11 bases separating them.

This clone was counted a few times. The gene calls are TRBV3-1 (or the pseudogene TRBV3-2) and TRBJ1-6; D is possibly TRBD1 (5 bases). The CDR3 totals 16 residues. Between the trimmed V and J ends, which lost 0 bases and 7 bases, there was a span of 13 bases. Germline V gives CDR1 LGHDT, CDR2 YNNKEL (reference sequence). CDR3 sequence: CASSQDRAGYNSPLHF. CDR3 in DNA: TGTGCCAGCAGCCAAGATAGGGCAGGGTACAATTCACCCCTCCACTTT.

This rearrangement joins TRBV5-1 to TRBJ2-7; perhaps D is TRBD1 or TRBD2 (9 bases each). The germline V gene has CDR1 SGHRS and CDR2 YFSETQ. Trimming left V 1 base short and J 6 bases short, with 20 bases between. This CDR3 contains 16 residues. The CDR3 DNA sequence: TGCGCCAGCAGCTTGAAACAGGGGGCTAGCGGGGCCGAGCAGTACTTC. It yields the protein CASSLKQGASGAEQYF.

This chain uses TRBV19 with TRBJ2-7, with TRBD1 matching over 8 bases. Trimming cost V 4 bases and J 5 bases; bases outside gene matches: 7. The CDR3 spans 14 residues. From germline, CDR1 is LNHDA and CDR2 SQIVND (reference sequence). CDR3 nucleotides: TGTGCCAGTAGTAAAGGGACAGGACGGGACGAGCAGTACTTC. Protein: CASSKGTGRDEQYF.

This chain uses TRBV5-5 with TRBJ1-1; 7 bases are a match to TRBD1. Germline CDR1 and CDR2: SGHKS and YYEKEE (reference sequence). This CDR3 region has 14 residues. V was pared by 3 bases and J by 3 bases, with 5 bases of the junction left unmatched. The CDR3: CASSSDRSYTEAFF. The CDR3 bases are TGTGCCAGCAGCTCGGACAGGAGCTACACTGAAGCTTTCTTT.

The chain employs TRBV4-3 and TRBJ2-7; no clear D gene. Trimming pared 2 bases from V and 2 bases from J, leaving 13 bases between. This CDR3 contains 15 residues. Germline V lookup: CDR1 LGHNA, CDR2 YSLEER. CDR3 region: CASSQTQPETYEQYF. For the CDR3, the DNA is TGCGCCAGCAGCCAAACGCAACCAGAGACCTACGAGCAGTACTTC.

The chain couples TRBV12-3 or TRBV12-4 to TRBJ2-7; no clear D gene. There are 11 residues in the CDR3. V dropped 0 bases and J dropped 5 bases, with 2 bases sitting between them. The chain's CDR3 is CASSLADEQYF. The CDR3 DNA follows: TGTGCCAGCAGTTTAGCGGACGAGCAGTACTTC.

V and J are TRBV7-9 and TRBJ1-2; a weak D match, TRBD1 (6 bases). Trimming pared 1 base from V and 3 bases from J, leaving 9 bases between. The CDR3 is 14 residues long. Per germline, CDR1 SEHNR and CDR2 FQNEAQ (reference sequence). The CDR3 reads CASSLVGGDYGYTF. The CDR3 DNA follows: TGTGCCAGCAGCTTAGTAGGGGGTGACTATGGCTACACCTTC.

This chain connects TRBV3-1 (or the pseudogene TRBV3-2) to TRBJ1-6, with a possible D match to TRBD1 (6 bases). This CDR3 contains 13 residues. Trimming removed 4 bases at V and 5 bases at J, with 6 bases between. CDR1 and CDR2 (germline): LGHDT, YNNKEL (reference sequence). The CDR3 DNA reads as TGTGCCAGCAGCCGGACAGATAATTCACCCCTCCACTTT. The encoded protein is CASSRTDNSPLHF.

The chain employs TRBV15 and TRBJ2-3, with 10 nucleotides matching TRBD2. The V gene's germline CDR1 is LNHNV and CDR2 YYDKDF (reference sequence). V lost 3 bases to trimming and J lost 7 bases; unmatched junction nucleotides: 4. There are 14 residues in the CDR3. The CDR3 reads CATSRSGGAYTQYF. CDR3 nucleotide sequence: TGTGCCACCAGCAGGAGCGGGGGGGCATATACGCAGTATTTT.

CDR3 region: CASSPDRAAQETQYF. CDR3 nucleotides: TGTGCCAGCAGCCCTGACAGGGCTGCACAAGAGACCCAGTACTTC. The chain employs TRBV28 and TRBJ2-5; 7 positions agree with TRBD1. The V gene's germline CDR1 is MDHEN and CDR2 SYDVKM. V was clipped by 6 bases and J by 2 bases; unmatched bases: 9. This CDR3 comprises 15 residues.

The DNA for the CDR3 is TGTGCCAGCAGCGAGCAGGGACAGGGGTCGGTCGAGCAGTACTTC. Its protein product is CASSEQGQGSVEQYF. V usage is TRBV7-9 and J usage is TRBJ2-7; TRBD1 agrees at 10 bases. The CDR3 extends over 15 amino acids. Trimming cost V 5 bases and J 6 bases; bases outside gene matches: 10. Germline-derived CDR1 and CDR2 are SEHNR and FQNEAQ (reference sequence).

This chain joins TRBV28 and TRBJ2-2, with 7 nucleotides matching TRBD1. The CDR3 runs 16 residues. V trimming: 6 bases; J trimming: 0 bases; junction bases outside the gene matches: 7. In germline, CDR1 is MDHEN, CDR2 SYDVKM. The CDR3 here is CASSSSGTANTGELFF. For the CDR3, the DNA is TGTGCCAGCAGCTCCTCCGGGACAGCGAACACCGGGGAGCTGTTTTTT. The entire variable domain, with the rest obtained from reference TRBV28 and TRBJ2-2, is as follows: DVKVTQSSRYLVKRTGEKVFLECVQDMDHENMFWYRQDPGLGLRLIYFSYDVKMKEKGDIPEGYSVSREKKERFSLILESASTNQTSMYLCASSSSGTANTGELFFGEGSRLTVL.

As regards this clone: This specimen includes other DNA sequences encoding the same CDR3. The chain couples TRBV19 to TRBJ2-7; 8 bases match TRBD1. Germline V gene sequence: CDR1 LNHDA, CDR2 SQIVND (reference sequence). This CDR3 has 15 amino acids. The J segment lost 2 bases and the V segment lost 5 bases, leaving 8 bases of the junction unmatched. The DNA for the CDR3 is TGTGCCAGTAGTCCCAGCGGACAGGGTCCCTACGAGCAGTACTTC. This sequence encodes CASSPSGQGPYEQYF. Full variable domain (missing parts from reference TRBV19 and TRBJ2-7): DGGITQSPKYLFRKEGQNVTLSCEQNLNHDAMYWYRQDPGQGLRLIYYSQIVNDFQKGDIAEGYSVSREKKESFPLTVTSAQKNPTAFYLCASSPSGQGPYEQYFGPGTRLTVT.

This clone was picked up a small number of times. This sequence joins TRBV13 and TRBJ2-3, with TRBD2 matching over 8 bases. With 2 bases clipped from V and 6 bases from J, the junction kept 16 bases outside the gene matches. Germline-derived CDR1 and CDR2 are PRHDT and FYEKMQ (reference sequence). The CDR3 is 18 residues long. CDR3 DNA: TGTGCCAGCAGCTTAAGATCTCCGGGACTAGAGGCCAGGGATACGCAGTATTTT. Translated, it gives CASSLRSPGLEARDTQYF. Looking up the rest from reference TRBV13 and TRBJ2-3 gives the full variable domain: AAGVIQSPRHLIKEKRETATLKCYPIPRHDTVYWYQQGPGQDPQFLISFYEKMQSDKGSIPDRFSAQQFSDYHSELNMSSLELGDSALYFCASSLRSPGLEARDTQYFGPGTRLTVL.

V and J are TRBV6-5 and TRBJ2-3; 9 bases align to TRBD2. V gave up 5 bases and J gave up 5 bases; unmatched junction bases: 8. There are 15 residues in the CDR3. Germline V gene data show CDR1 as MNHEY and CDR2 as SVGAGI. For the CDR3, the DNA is TGTGCCAGCAGTCCCCAGCGGGGGGCCGGAGATACGCAGTATTTT. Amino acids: CASSPQRGAGDTQYF.

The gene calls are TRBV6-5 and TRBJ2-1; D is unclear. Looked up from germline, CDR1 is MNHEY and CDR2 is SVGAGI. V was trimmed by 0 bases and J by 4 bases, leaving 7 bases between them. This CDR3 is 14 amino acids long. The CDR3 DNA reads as TGTGCCAGCAGTTACTCTACTGATTACAATGAGCAGTTCTTC. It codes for CASSYSTDYNEQFF.

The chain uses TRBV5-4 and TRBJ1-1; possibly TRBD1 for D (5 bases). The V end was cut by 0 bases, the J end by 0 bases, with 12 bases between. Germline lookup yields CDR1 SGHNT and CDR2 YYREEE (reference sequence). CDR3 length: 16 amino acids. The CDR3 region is CASSLGQGFVNTEAFF. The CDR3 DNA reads TGTGCCAGCAGCTTGGGTCAGGGTTTTGTGAACACTGAAGCTTTCTTT.

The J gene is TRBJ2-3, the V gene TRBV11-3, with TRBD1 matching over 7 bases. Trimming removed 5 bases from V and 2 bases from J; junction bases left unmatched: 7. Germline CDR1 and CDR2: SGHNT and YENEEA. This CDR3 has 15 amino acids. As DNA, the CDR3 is TGTGCCAGCAGCAAGAGACAGGGACCCACAGATACGCAGTATTTT. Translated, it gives CASSKRQGPTDTQYF.